These T cell receptor beta chains were read from a single sample in a study of shared clonotypes between healthy human individuals. Produced via immunoSEQ multiplex PCR; TCRdb's table is partial and in-frame only. The top ten hold roughly 17% of the sample, which has a few hundred thousand clones, roughly 84% seen once. Specimen: memory CD8+ T cells sorted from blood. The receptors shown here come from a man aged 18 to 35 in good health. Each CDR3 is given with its conserved first and last residue. D genes are given only for firm matches. A row's size may be missing; if present it is once, few, many or a size class.

clone size: -; D gene: -; V gene: TRBV7-9; J gene: TRBJ2-2; CDR3 protein: CASGQTGELFF; CDR3 DNA: TGTGCCAGCGGACAGACCGGGGAGCTGTTTTTT
clone size: -; D gene: TRBD2; V gene: TRBV6-1; J gene: TRBJ2-2; CDR3 protein: CASSDEAGGQSGELFF; CDR3 DNA: TGTGCCAGCAGTGATGAAGCGGGGGGGCAGTCCGGGGAGCTGTTTTTT
clone size: -; D gene: TRBD1; V gene: TRBV5-4; J gene: TRBJ2-5; CDR3 protein: CASGTQGAPGETQYF; CDR3 DNA: TGTGCCAGCGGAACACAGGGGGCGCCGGGAGAGACCCAGTACTTC
clone size: -; D gene: -; V gene: TRBV7-6; J gene: TRBJ2-7; CDR3 protein: CASSLWYGNEQYF; CDR3 DNA: TGTGCCAGCAGCTTATGGTACGGGAACGAGCAGTACTTC
clone size: many; D gene: -; V gene: TRBV14; J gene: TRBJ1-2; CDR3 protein: CASSQGAAYGYTF; CDR3 DNA: TGTGCCAGCAGCCAAGGGGCCGCCTATGGCTACACCTTC
clone size: -; D gene: -; V gene: TRBV27; J gene: TRBJ2-7; CDR3 protein: CASSLAQATFDEQYF; CDR3 DNA: TGTGCCAGCAGTTTAGCGCAGGCCACTTTCGACGAGCAGTACTTC
clone size: -; D gene: -; V gene: TRBV5-4; J gene: TRBJ2-3; CDR3 protein: CASSALPDTQYF; CDR3 DNA: TGTGCCAGCAGCGCCCTCCCAGATACGCAGTATTTT
clone size: -; D gene: TRBD1; V gene: TRBV6-1; J gene: TRBJ1-1; CDR3 protein: CASRDRLNTEAFF; CDR3 DNA: TGTGCCAGCCGGGACAGATTGAACACTGAAGCTTTCTTT
clone size: -; D gene: -; V gene: TRBV20-1; J gene: TRBJ2-1; CDR3 protein: CSALLEEQFF; CDR3 DNA: TGCAGTGCCCTGCTAGAGGAGCAGTTCTTC
clone size: -; D gene: -; V gene: TRBV29-1; J gene: TRBJ1-2; CDR3 protein: CSVEDLEGYSYGYTF; CDR3 DNA: TGCAGCGTTGAAGATCTGGAGGGTTATAGCTATGGCTACACCTTC
clone size: -; D gene: -; V gene: TRBV18; J gene: TRBJ2-7; CDR3 protein: CASSRGTVSYEQYF; CDR3 DNA: TGTGCCAGCTCACGAGGGACGGTCTCCTACGAGCAGTACTTC
clone size: -; D gene: -; V gene: TRBV6-5; J gene: TRBJ2-7; CDR3 protein: CASSYSGTYEQYF; CDR3 DNA: TGTGCCAGCAGTTACTCGGGGACCTACGAGCAGTACTTC
clone size: -; D gene: TRBD1; V gene: TRBV13; J gene: TRBJ1-2; CDR3 protein: CASSLRAGGKEGYTF; CDR3 DNA: TGTGCCAGCAGCCTTAGGGCAGGGGGGAAGGAGGGCTACACCTTC
clone size: few; D gene: TRBD2; V gene: TRBV4-3; J gene: TRBJ2-1; CDR3 protein: CASSQDAGASYNEQFF; CDR3 DNA: TGCGCCAGCAGTCAAGATGCGGGAGCTAGCTACAATGAGCAGTTCTTC
clone size: -; D gene: TRBD1; V gene: TRBV29-1; J gene: TRBJ2-7; CDR3 protein: CSVAFGTGYEQYF; CDR3 DNA: TGCAGCGTTGCTTTTGGGACAGGTTACGAGCAGTACTTC
clone size: -; D gene: -; V gene: TRBV9; J gene: TRBJ2-7; CDR3 protein: CASSVQSGYEQYF; CDR3 DNA: TGTGCCAGCAGCGTCCAATCTGGCTACGAGCAGTACTTC
clone size: -; D gene: TRBD1; V gene: TRBV11-1; J gene: TRBJ2-7; CDR3 protein: CASSVGQGAYEQYF; CDR3 DNA: TGTGCCAGCAGCGTAGGACAGGGGGCATACGAGCAGTACTTC